This T cell receptor (beta chain) was sequenced for a study of metastatic and nonmetastatic thyroid tumors. Until they underwent thyroid surgery, no patient had received any treatment. The germline gives CDR1 SEHNR, CDR2 FQNEAQ (reference sequence). The CDR3 is made up of 13 amino acids. The V and J ends lost 4 bases and 11 bases respectively, with 17 bases between them. TCRdb re-analyzed the PCR reads using MiXCR. The data hold about 15,000 clones, with 25% to 30% observed a single time. Sequencing was performed on tumor tissue. The V and J genes are TRBV7-9 and TRBJ1-1; D remains ambiguous. This receptor was taken from a male donor with papillary thyroid cancer or a benign thyroid nodule (not recorded which). Some clones in this sample may be carry-over from other donors' samples. The CDR3 here is CASSSQSRSVAFF. CDR3 bases: TGTGCCAGCAGCTCCCAGTCCCGGTCTGTCGCTTTCTTT.